This record concerns one TCR beta chain sequence. Antigen specificity is unknown. Deep was the level used in running the assay. Some clones are missing from TCRdb's copy, which holds only in-frame ones; the method was immunoSEQ multiplex PCR. The sample includes more than 2,000,000 clones, about 92% of them seen just once. This sample was included in a study of shared clonotypes between healthy human individuals. Study details: Those who served as donors were a couple of women and three men between the ages of 18 and 49.

The ends were cut back, 2 bases at V and 7 bases at J, with 19 bases in the middle. From germline, CDR1 is SGDLS and CDR2 YYNGEE. The CDR3 runs to 16 residues. The study's findings and limits: Naive subsets generally had larger estimated richness than memory subsets. A few donors showed sharing of around 5% of naive CD4 clonotypes.

Input material: naive CD4+ T cells sorted from blood. This sample's subset: CD45RA+ positively selected. The rearrangement uses TRBV9 and TRBJ2-1, with a possible D match to TRBD2 (6 bases). This clonotype originated in a man in his late teens or twenties in good health. CDR3 residues: CASSVGGARMDNEQFF. The CDR3, as DNA: TGTGCCAGCAGCGTTGGCGGGGCCAGGATGGATAATGAGCAGTTCTTC.